The clone carrying this TCR beta chain was counted at least ten times. Its target is not known. This record comes from a study of metastatic and nonmetastatic thyroid tumors. Study-wide context: It was across blood and tumor or nodule tissue from malignant and benign thyroid patients that repertoires were compared.

Thyroid surgery was performed in patients who had received no treatment beforehand. Source study methods: Built for papillary thyroid cancer, a distant-metastasis classifier drew on CDR3 differences across clinicopathological groups. TCRdb re-clonotyped the PCR reads through MiXCR. TCRdb's processing, not the authors', yielded these V and J calls. Of some 69,000 clones in the sample, 13% to 15% are singletons; the top ten hold more than 6.5%. The CDR3 spans 13 residues. Germline V gene lookup returns CDR1 SGDLS and CDR2 YYNGEE. The V and J ends lost 3 bases and 1 base respectively, with 7 bases between them. Broader study findings: It was reported that TCR beta diversity was significantly higher in malignant thyroid tumors than benign nodules, in blood and tumor.

The receptor comes from a male donor with papillary thyroid cancer or a benign thyroid nodule (not recorded which). Some clones in this sample may be carry-over from other donors' samples. The material sequenced was blood. The chain uses TRBV9 and TRBJ2-5, with D unresolved. Here the CDR3 DNA reads TGTGCCAGCAGCGCCGGTTCCCAAGAGACCCAGTACTTC. This encodes CASSAGSQETQYF.